The rows below give T cell receptor beta chains drawn from one sample of a study of blood T cell repertoires in COVID-19. The protocol was immunoSEQ multiplex PCR, while the TCRdb copy is restricted to in-frame clones and leaves out a portion. The sample records 250,000 or so clones, roughly 87% being singletons. Specimen: peripheral blood. Receptors originate from a woman aged 40 to 50 who had recovered from COVID-19. The CDR3 runs from the conserved cysteine through the conserved F or W. The D gene is left open where the match is weak. Size is stated for part of the rows, as once, few or many counts, or as a class when the clone is expanded.

clone size,J gene,D gene,V gene,CDR3 protein,CDR3 DNA
few,TRBJ2-2,-,TRBV19,CASSGSRYTGELFF,TGTGCCAGTAGTGGATCGAGGTACACCGGGGAGCTGTTTTTT
-,TRBJ2-5,TRBD1,TRBV6-5,CASSYSGGGEGTQYF,TGTGCCAGCAGTTACTCAGGGGGCGGCGAAGGGACCCAGTACTTC
-,TRBJ1-2,TRBD1,TRBV6-5,CASSLRGLEGYTF,TGTGCCAGCAGTTTAAGGGGGCTCGAAGGCTACACCTTC
-,TRBJ2-6,-,TRBV11-2,CASSASGANVLTF,TGTGCCAGCAGCGCCAGTGGGGCCAACGTCCTGACTTTC
-,TRBJ2-7,TRBD1,TRBV3-1/TRBV3-2,CASSPGQGAVEQYF,TGTGCCAGCAGTCCGGGACAGGGGGCTGTCGAGCAGTACTTC
once,TRBJ2-3,TRBD2,TRBV7-2,CASSLSSGGRAQYF,TGTGCCAGCAGCTTAAGTAGTGGGGGGAGGGCGCAGTATTTT
few,TRBJ2-7,-,TRBV4-2,CASSQEPGPYEQYF,TGTGCCAGCAGCCAAGAGCCAGGGCCCTACGAGCAGTACTTC
-,TRBJ2-7,-,TRBV12-3/TRBV12-4,CASSSSGPYEQYF,TGTGCCAGCAGTTCCTCAGGGCCCTACGAGCAGTACTTC
-,TRBJ2-1,TRBD2,TRBV7-2,CASSPGLAGVRSEQFF,TGTGCCAGCAGTCCGGGACTAGCGGGAGTTCGGAGTGAGCAGTTCTTC
-,TRBJ1-2,-,TRBV29-1,CSVEVRGYTF,TGCAGCGTTGAAGTTCGGGGCTACACCTTC
-,TRBJ1-2,TRBD1,TRBV7-2,CASSLPGQGAPNYGYTF,TGTGCCAGCAGCTTACCGGGACAGGGGGCTCCAAACTATGGCTACACCTTC
once,TRBJ2-5,-,TRBV9,CASSPTFSEETQYF,TGTGCCAGCAGCCCTACTTTTAGCGAAGAGACCCAGTACTTC
-,TRBJ2-1,-,TRBV7-2,CASSSEGGRNEQFF,TGTGCCAGCAGCTCGGAGGGGGGGAGGAATGAGCAGTTCTTC
-,TRBJ2-5,-,TRBV10-2,CASSENPGARETQYF,TGCGCCAGCAGTGAGAATCCTGGGGCCAGAGAGACCCAGTACTTC
-,TRBJ1-6,-,TRBV21-1,CASSKRSPLHF,TGTGCCAGCAGCAAACGGTCACCCCTCCACTTT
-,TRBJ1-5,-,TRBV18,CASSPPGGGNQPQHF,TGTGCCAGCTCACCACCGGGGGGGGGCAATCAGCCCCAGCATTTT
-,TRBJ1-4,-,TRBV12-3/TRBV12-4,CASSSGGAGKLFF,TGTGCCAGCAGCTCGGGGGGGGCTGGGAAACTGTTTTTT
-,TRBJ2-2,TRBD2,TRBV2,CASKSGGNTGELFF,TGTGCCAGCAAGAGCGGGGGGAACACCGGGGAGCTGTTTTTT
-,TRBJ2-1,TRBD1,TRBV24-1,CATSGIGTGNSNEQFF,TGTGCCACCAGTGGGATCGGGACAGGGAATTCCAATGAGCAGTTCTTC
-,TRBJ2-2,TRBD2,TRBV3-1/TRBV3-2,CASSIRTSGGNTGELFF,TGTGCCAGCAGCATACGGACTAGCGGGGGGAACACCGGGGAGCTGTTTTTT
once,TRBJ2-1,TRBD1,TRBV30,CAWTEGTGLLGEQFF,TGTGCCTGGACCGAAGGGACAGGGCTCCTAGGTGAGCAGTTCTTC
once,TRBJ2-1,TRBD2,TRBV6-1,CASSEFGTSGTDNEQFF,TGTGCCAGCAGTGAGTTTGGGACTAGCGGGACCGACAATGAGCAGTTCTTC
once,TRBJ1-1,-,TRBV12-3/TRBV12-4,CASSLIRGTEAFF,TGTGCCAGCAGTTTAATCCGGGGTACTGAAGCTTTCTTT
-,TRBJ2-3,TRBD2,TRBV4-2,CASSQDSGGGKNTQYF,TGTGCCAGCAGCCAAGATAGCGGGGGGGGGAAAAATACGCAGTATTTT
once,TRBJ2-3,TRBD2,TRBV3-1/TRBV3-2,CASSPGTSALTDTQYF,TGTGCCAGCAGCCCGGGGACTAGCGCCCTCACAGATACGCAGTATTTT
-,TRBJ2-7,TRBD2,TRBV3-1/TRBV3-2,CASSQETGLAPHEQYF,TGTGCCAGCAGCCAAGAGACGGGACTAGCCCCGCACGAGCAGTACTTC
-,TRBJ2-1,-,TRBV18,CASSPSVWGGRNEQFF,TGTGCCAGCTCGCCGTCTGTCTGGGGGGGCCGTAATGAGCAGTTCTTC
once,TRBJ1-5,-,TRBV6-1,CASSDGHTQPQHF,TGTGCCAGCAGTGATGGGCATACTCAGCCCCAGCATTTT
-,TRBJ1-3,-,TRBV18,CASSPPGSSGNTIYF,TGTGCCAGCTCACCCCCGGGTAGTTCTGGAAACACCATATATTTT
-,TRBJ2-2,TRBD2,TRBV5-1,CASSITGTSLSTGELFF,TGCGCCAGCAGCATTACCGGGACTAGCTTATCCACCGGGGAGCTGTTTTTT
-,TRBJ2-1,TRBD2,TRBV29-1,CSVWPPSGGGDEQFF,TGCAGCGTCTGGCCCCCTAGCGGGGGAGGCGATGAGCAGTTCTTC
few,TRBJ2-7,TRBD1,TRBV5-4,CASRGNLPGQAGEQYF,TGTGCCAGCAGGGGCAACTTACCGGGACAGGCGGGCGAGCAGTACTTC
-,TRBJ2-3,TRBD2,TRBV9,CASSVDLSAASGGAGEDTQYF,TGTGCCAGCAGCGTAGATTTATCTGCGGCTAGCGGGGGGGCCGGGGAAGATACGCAGTATTTT